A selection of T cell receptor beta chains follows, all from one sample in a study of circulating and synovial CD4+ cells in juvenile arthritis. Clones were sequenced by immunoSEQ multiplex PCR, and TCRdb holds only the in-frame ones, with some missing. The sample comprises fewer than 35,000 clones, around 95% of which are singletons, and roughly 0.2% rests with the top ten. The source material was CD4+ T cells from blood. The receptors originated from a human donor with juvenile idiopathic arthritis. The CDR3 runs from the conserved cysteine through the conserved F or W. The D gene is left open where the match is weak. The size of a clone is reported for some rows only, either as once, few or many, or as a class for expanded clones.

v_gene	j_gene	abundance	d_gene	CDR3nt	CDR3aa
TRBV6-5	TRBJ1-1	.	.	TGTGCCAGCAGTTTAGGAGTGAGGACTGAAGCTTTCTTT	CASSLGVRTEAFF
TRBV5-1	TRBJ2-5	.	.	TGCGCCAGCAGCTTGGTACGGGCAGGGCACCAAGAGACCCAGTACTTC	CASSLVRAGHQETQYF
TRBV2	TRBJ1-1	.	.	TGTGCCAGCAGTGTACAGGGCTACGAAGCTTTCTTT	CASSVQGYEAFF
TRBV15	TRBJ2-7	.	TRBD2	TGTGCCACCAGCAGAGTGCGAGCGGGAGTGGACGAGCAGTACTTC	CATSRVRAGVDEQYF
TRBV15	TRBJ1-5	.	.	TGTGCCACCAGCAGAACAGGCCCCAATCAGCCCCAGCATTTT	CATSRTGPNQPQHF
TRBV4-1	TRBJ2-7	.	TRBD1	TGCGCCAGCAGCCAAGGACAGGGGATCTACGAGCAGTACTTC	CASSQGQGIYEQYF
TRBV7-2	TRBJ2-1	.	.	TGTGCCAGCAGCCTAGCCCCCCCGACAAACTACAATGAGCAGTTCTTC	CASSLAPPTNYNEQFF
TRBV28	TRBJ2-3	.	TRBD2	TGTGCCAGCAGTTTTTTGAGGGTAGCGGGAGGTACCGCGCAGTATTTT	CASSFLRVAGGTAQYF
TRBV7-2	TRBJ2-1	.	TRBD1	TGTGCCAGCAGCTTAGGGGGACAGGGATACAATGAGCAGTTCTTC	CASSLGGQGYNEQFF
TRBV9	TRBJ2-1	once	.	TGTGCCAGCAACAGGGCGAACAATGAGCAGTTCTTC	CASNRANNEQFF
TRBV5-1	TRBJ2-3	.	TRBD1	TGCGCCAGCAGCTTAGGACAGGGGTCAGATACGCAGTATTTT	CASSLGQGSDTQYF
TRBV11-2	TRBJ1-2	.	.	TGTGCCAGCAGCTCCCCCAACGTGGCGGTGGGGGGAGGCTACACCTTC	CASSSPNVAVGGGYTF
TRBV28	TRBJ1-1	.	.	TGTGCCAGCTCGGGGAACACTGAAGCTTTCTTT	CASSGNTEAFF
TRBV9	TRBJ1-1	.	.	TGTGCCAGCAGCGTAGATCTCGGGGATGCAGGGGCTGATAGTAACGAAGCTTTCTTT	CASSVDLGDAGADSNEAFF
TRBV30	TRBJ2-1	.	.	TGTGCCTGGGGTCTGGCTTACAATGAGCAGTTCTTC	CAWGLAYNEQFF
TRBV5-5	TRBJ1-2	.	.	TGTGCCAGCAGCTTGATGGGGCTCCCGGCTGATAACTATGGCTACACCTTC	CASSLMGLPADNYGYTF
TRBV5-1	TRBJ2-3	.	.	TGCGCCAGCAGCTTGGGGACAGCCGGGGATACGCAGTATTTT	CASSLGTAGDTQYF
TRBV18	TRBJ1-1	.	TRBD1	TGTGCCAGCTCACCCACGACAGGGCAGAACACTGAAGCTTTCTTT	CASSPTTGQNTEAFF
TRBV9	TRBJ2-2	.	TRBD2	TGTGCCAGCAGCGTAGCTAAGCCCAATAGCGGGAGGGGGTACACCGGGGAGCTGTTTTTT	CASSVAKPNSGRGYTGELFF
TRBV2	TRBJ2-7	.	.	TGTGCCAGCAGTGTAGACACTAGCTACGAGCAGTACTTC	CASSVDTSYEQYF
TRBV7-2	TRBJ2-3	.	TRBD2	TGTGCCAGCAGCCCCCTGACTAGCCCCAACACAGATACGCAGTATTTT	CASSPLTSPNTDTQYF
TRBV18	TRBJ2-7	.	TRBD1	TGTGCCAGCTCACCAATGGGACAGGGCATCGAGCAGTACTTC	CASSPMGQGIEQYF
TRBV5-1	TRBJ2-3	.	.	TGCGCCAGCAGCGACAGTACTAGCACAGATACGCAGTATTTT	CASSDSTSTDTQYF
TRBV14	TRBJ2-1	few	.	TGTGCCAGCAGCCAAGATTTTGGCGGTGAGCAGTTCTTC	CASSQDFGGEQFF
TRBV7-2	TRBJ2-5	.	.	TGTGCCAGCAGCTTCGACAGACAAGAGACCCAGTACTTC	CASSFDRQETQYF
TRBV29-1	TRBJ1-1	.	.	TGCAGCGTTGAGGGGCGGAACACTGAAGCTTTCTTT	CSVEGRNTEAFF
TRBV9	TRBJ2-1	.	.	TGTGCCAGCACCACCGGGGGATCCTACAATGAGCAGTTCTTC	CASTTGGSYNEQFF